Below, one TCR beta chain is given with its context. Its antigen remains unidentified. These data belong to a study of post-analysis software for immune sequencing data. Study summary: Disease courses included relapsing-remitting, secondary progressive and progressive-relapsing multiple sclerosis.

Overall study findings and caveats: Samples from one preparation batch, clustered by F measure, grouped strongly together. A significant reduction in normalized Chao1 diversity was observed in multiple sclerosis patients versus controls. With TRBV5-6, TRBV5-1 and TRBV20-1 included, about five TRBV segments were more frequent in patients than in controls.

Trimming took 8 bases from V and 0 from J, leaving 11 bases between them. The CDR3 contains 15 residues. In germline, CDR1 is MNHNS, CDR2 SASEGT. Every TCR beta cDNA library bore unique molecular identifiers. TCRdb reprocessed the PCR reads with MiXCR, giving one entry per CDR3 protein. The sample records 350,000 to 450,000 distinct CDR3 sequences, 35% to 45% being singletons. This clonotype originated in a girl aged 2 to 9 with multiple sclerosis. The chain has TRBV6-1 and TRBJ2-6; D unresolved. Sequenced: blood. The CDR3 DNA follows: TGTGCCAGCCGGACCGCTAGCTCTGGGGCCAACGTCCTGACTTTC. Residues: CASRTASSGANVLTF.